Following are 8 T cell receptor beta chains from one sample sequenced in a study of blood T cell repertoires in COVID-19 (dated by TCRdb to 2018 to 2021). Library construction relied on the immunoSEQ multiplex PCR assay. TCRdb stores this immuneACCESS table with in-frame sequences only. Part of the clones is absent; in the studies checked, under half of the shortfall reflects unresolved V genes, and no reason is known for the rest. The sample table contains approximately 220,000 clones; only one count was recorded for 80% to 90% of them. The ten largest make up almost 4.5% of the sample. The sample was peripheral blood. The receptors originated from a man aged 50-60 years with acute or convalescent COVID-19.

The chain combines TRBV11-2 with TRBJ1-3; a weak D match, TRBD1 (6 bases). The CDR3 has 18 amino acids. V lost 4 bases, J lost 4 bases, and 23 bases lay in between. CDR1 and CDR2 from the germline V gene are SGHAT and FQNNGV. CDR3 region: CASSSLRGIGGAGNTIYF. The DNA of the CDR3 is TGTGCCAGCAGCTCGCTAAGGGGGATTGGGGGTGCAGGAAACACCATATATTTT.

This clone was detected once. This chain uses TRBV12-3 or TRBV12-4 with TRBJ1-2, with 7 positions matching TRBD1. V shed 4 bases and J 10 bases; nucleotides not matched to a gene: 9. The CDR3 has 13 residues. Here the CDR3 reads CASSSPGQPFYTF. The CDR3 DNA sequence: TGTGCCAGCAGTTCCCCGGGACAGCCTTTCTACACCTTC.

The CDR3 DNA sequence: TGCGCCAGCAGCCAACAGGGACCCAACTATGGCTACACCTTC. Translating gives CASSQQGPNYGYTF. The rearrangement uses TRBV5-1 and TRBJ1-2; tentative D call: TRBD1 (6 bases). CDR3 length: 14 residues. Germline-derived CDR1 and CDR2 are SGHRS and YFSETQ. Trimming left V 4 bases short and J 2 bases short, with 12 bases between.

This clone showed up just a few times. The V call is TRBV11-2, the J call TRBJ2-7; TRBD2 is a possible D gene (6 bases). From germline, CDR1 is SGHAT and CDR2 FQNNGV. Trimming removed 4 bases at V and 0 bases at J, with 13 bases between. This CDR3 is built from 15 residues. The CDR3 reads CASSSPLGGSYEQYF. DNA for the CDR3: TGTGCCAGCAGCTCCCCTCTGGGGGGCTCCTACGAGCAGTACTTC.

The V call is TRBV6-5, the J call TRBJ2-2; perhaps TRBD2 as D (6 bases). Germline lookup yields CDR1 MNHEY and CDR2 SVGAGI. The germline V and J ends were trimmed by 6 bases and 8 bases, with 16 bases remaining between them. This CDR3 spans 14 amino acids. CDR3 sequence (DNA): TGTGCCAGCAGCCGGGACGGGAGCAGGGGGGAGCTGTTTTTT. Its protein product is CASSRDGSRGELFF.

The chain uses TRBV6-5 and TRBJ1-6; perhaps TRBD1 as D (6 bases). Germline values: CDR1 MNHEY, CDR2 SVGAGI. The CDR3 covers 14 residues. Trimming stripped 5 bases from V and 5 bases from J, with 10 bases between. The CDR3 region has the DNA TGTGCCAGCAGTCTCCGGGACAATAATTCACCCCTCCACTTT. It specifies CASSLRDNNSPLHF.

V and J are TRBV6-5 and TRBJ1-6; TRBD1 might be the D (6 bases). Germline V gives CDR1 MNHEY, CDR2 SVGAGI. V shed 8 bases and J shed 7 bases, with 12 bases lying between them. The CDR3 runs 13 residues. The CDR3: CASQRDINSPLHF. Written as DNA, the CDR3 is TGTGCCAGCCAACGGGACATAAATTCACCCCTCCACTTT.

This sequence joins TRBV28 and TRBJ1-1; D remains ambiguous. V gave up 1 base and J gave up 7 bases, with 19 bases separating them. Germline CDR1 is MDHEN and CDR2 is SYDVKM. The CDR3 length is 16 residues. The DNA for the CDR3 is TGTGCCAGCAGTTTATTAGAGAGACTAGGAAAGATTGAAGCTTTCTTT. Amino acid sequence: CASSLLERLGKIEAFF.